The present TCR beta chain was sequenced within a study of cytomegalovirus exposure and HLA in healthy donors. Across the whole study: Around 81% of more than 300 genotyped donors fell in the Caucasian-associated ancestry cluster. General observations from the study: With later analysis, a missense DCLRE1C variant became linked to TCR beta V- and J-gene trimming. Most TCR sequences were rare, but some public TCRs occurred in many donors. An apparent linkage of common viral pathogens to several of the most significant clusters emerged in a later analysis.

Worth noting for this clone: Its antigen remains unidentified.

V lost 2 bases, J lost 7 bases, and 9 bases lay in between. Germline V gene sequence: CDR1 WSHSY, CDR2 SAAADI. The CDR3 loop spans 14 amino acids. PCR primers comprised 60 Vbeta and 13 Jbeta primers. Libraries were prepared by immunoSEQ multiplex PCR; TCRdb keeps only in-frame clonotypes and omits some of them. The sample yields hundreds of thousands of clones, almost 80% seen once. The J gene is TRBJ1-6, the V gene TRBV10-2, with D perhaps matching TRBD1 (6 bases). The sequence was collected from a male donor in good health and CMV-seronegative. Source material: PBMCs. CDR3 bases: TGCGCCAGCAGTGAGACAGGGCGCAATTCACCCCTCCACTTT. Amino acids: CASSETGRNSPLHF.